This T cell receptor beta chain was found in a study of early T cells in non-severe SARS-CoV-2 infection. Many counts were recorded for this clonotype. The antigen is unknown. cDNA molecules, individually, were tagged with unique molecular identifiers. From the 5' RACE reads, TCRdb called clonotypes with MiXCR, one entry per CDR3 protein. The repertoire holds approximately 28,000 distinct CDR3 sequences, with 6% as singletons. General observations from the study: Matching against VDJdb likely underestimated virus-specific expansions, favoring anti-spike CD8.

CDR1 is SGHAT and CDR2 is FQNNGV in the germline V gene. V dropped 5 bases and J dropped 3; count of bases not matched to a gene: 4. The CDR3 consists of 14 residues. Here the sequenced sample was whole blood, taken at baseline. This TCR was sampled from an adult who was a healthcare worker with PCR-confirmed SARS-CoV-2 infection or an uninfected control (not recorded which). The rearrangement joins TRBV11-2 to TRBJ2-7; 10 bases line up with TRBD2. CDR3 loop: CASSVTSGFYEQYF. The CDR3 bases are TGTGCCAGCAGCGTGACTAGCGGGTTCTACGAGCAGTACTTC.